A single count supports the clone carrying this T cell receptor beta chain. Antigen specificity is unknown. This CDR3 contains 17 residues. CDR1 is SGHNT, CDR2 YYREEE, per germline (reference sequence). The germline V and J ends were trimmed by 0 bases and 8 bases, with 23 bases remaining between them. The data derive from a study of T cell responses to AZD1222 COVID-19 vaccine. Whole-study results and caveats: Vaccine-associated CD4 TCRs spanned spike, dominant at 160-218 and 743-854. The donor group comprised mostly white British people and more females; the analysis possibly underestimated clonal diversity.

The repertoire was sequenced with immunoSEQ multiplex PCR; TCRdb's copy has only in-frame clones and lacks some. Here the sample spans 90,000 to 150,000 clones, 87% being singletons. This sequence was found in an adult who received the AZD1222 COVID-19 vaccine. The chain carries TRBV5-4 and TRBJ1-2, with D perhaps matching TRBD1 (5 bases). The sample consisted of peripheral blood, taken 28 days after the second AZD1222 dose. In nucleotides, the CDR3 is TGTGCCAGCAGCTTGGTTCGACCAGGGTATGGAGGTGGCGGCTACACCTTC. Its protein is CASSLVRPGYGGGGYTF.